These 10 T cell receptor beta chains were all obtained from the same sample, sequenced in a study of regulatory T cells in long-lasting Graves disease. Sequencing libraries for TCR beta were prepared with iRepertoire HTBI primers and Arm-PCR of CDR3 regions. Using its own MiXCR run on the multiplex PCR reads, TCRdb lists one record per CDR3 protein. The table shows fewer than 450,000 distinct CDR3 sequences, with about a quarter occurring only once. Time point here: persistent/refractory GD, antithyroid drugs over 5 years with positive TRAb. RNA isolated from PBMCs was used to make the TCR library. Source: peripheral blood mononuclear cells (PBMCs), taken when the disease was refractory, from a patient treated with antithyroid drugs. The receptors shown here come from a female donor with Graves disease.

The gene calls are TRBV28 and TRBJ2-1; D not certain. Trimming shortened V by 2 bases and J by 5 bases, and 10 bases separated the two germline ends. The germline V gene encodes CDR1 MDHEN and CDR2 SYDVKM. The CDR3 is 14 amino acids. CDR3 coding DNA: TGTGCCAGCAGTTTAAGGCACTACAACAATGAGCAGTTCTTC. Amino acids: CASSLRHYNNEQFF.

This clonotype was detected a few times. The chain combines TRBV29-1 with TRBJ1-2; TRBD1 agrees at 7 bases. The CDR3 runs 13 residues. Germline CDR1 and CDR2: SQVTM and ANQGSEA. Unmatched junction bases numbered 4, after V lost 6 bases and J lost 0 bases. The CDR3 loop reads CSVTGQANYGYTF. The CDR3, as DNA: TGCAGCGTAACCGGACAGGCTAACTATGGCTACACCTTC.

The chain links TRBV30 to TRBJ1-5, with 9 positions matching TRBD1. The CDR3 consists of 13 residues. Looked up from germline, CDR1 is GTSNPN and CDR2 is SVGIG (reference sequence). Trimming cost V 2 bases and J 8 bases; bases outside gene matches: 4. CDR3 loop: CAWSTGQGKPQHF. CDR3 coding DNA: TGTGCCTGGAGTACGGGACAGGGCAAGCCCCAGCATTTT. The whole variable domain, remainder taken from reference TRBV30 and TRBJ1-5, is SQTIHQWPATLVQPVGSPLSLECTVEGTSNPNLYWYRQAAGRGLQLLFYSVGIGQISSEVPQNLSASRPQDRQFILSSKKLLLSDSGFYLCAWSTGQGKPQHFGDGTRLSIL.

J is TRBJ2-2 and V is TRBV14; 7 nucleotides line up with TRBD1. V lost 5 bases and J lost 4; bases outside the gene matches: 4. Per germline, CDR1 SGHDN and CDR2 FVKESK. The CDR3 sequence is 14 residues long. The CDR3 region has the DNA TGTGCCAGCAGCGGACAGGCTGTCACCGGGGAGCTGTTTTTT. Translation: CASSGQAVTGELFF.

The V call is TRBV6-2 or TRBV6-3, the J call TRBJ1-2; perhaps TRBD1 as D (5 bases). The CDR3 consists of 14 residues. The ends were cut back, 5 bases at V and 4 bases at J, with 14 bases in the middle. Germline loops: CDR1 MNHEY, CDR2 SVGEGT. In DNA, the CDR3 is TGTGCCAGCAGTGTAGGGGCGCTGGGCTATGGCTACACCTTC. Amino acid sequence: CASSVGALGYGYTF.

This clonotype came up a few times. The chain has TRBV12-3 or TRBV12-4 and TRBJ2-3; no clear D. The CDR3 runs 13 residues. The V gene lost 6 bases and the J gene lost 4 bases, with 11 bases spanning the gap. In DNA, the CDR3 is TGTGCCAGCAGGCTGAGCTACGCAGATACGCAGTATTTT. It translates to CASRLSYADTQYF.

This chain links TRBV30 with TRBJ2-7; 9 positions match TRBD2. In germline, CDR1 is GTSNPN, CDR2 SVGIG (reference sequence). J was trimmed by 2 bases and V by 5 bases; bases with no gene match: 7. This CDR3 is 14 amino acids long. The CDR3 protein is CAWADLAGAYEQYF. CDR3 nucleotide sequence: TGTGCCTGGGCTGACTTAGCGGGGGCCTACGAGCAGTACTTC.

This clonotype was observed many times. The chain is built from TRBV12-3 or TRBV12-4 and TRBJ2-2; D gene ambiguous. Trimming pared 6 bases from V and 10 bases from J, leaving 9 bases between. This CDR3 has 11 amino acids. The CDR3 protein is CASSLEEELFF. In DNA, the CDR3 is TGTGCCAGCAGCCTCGAAGAGGAGCTGTTTTTT.

This clonotype was counted between two and nine times. The rearrangement uses TRBV6-5 and TRBJ2-2, with 12 bases fitting TRBD2. V shed 4 bases, J shed 7 bases, and the junction held 10 bases outside the gene matches. CDR3 size: 17 residues. The germline CDR1 and CDR2 sequences are MNHEY and SVGAGI. The CDR3 DNA follows: TGTGCCAGCAGTTCCGAGACTAGCGGGAGAACGTTCGGGGAGCTGTTTTTT. Translation gives CASSSETSGRTFGELFF.

The genes are TRBV25-1 and TRBJ1-3; 8 nucleotides match TRBD1. V lost 5 bases, J lost 0 bases, and 9 bases stayed unmatched. The CDR3 is made up of 17 amino acids. CDR1 is MGHDK, CDR2 SYGVNS, per germline. The CDR3 bases are TGTGCCAGCAGTAAAATAGACAGGGGACGCTCTGGAAACACCATATATTTT. Protein sequence: CASSKIDRGRSGNTIYF.